This T cell receptor beta chain was retrieved from a study of T cell responses to AZD1222 COVID-19 vaccine. General study findings and limits: A reported finding is that nearly half of spike-specific TCRs target unmutated variant regions. Baseline testing showed seropositivity in only a handful of AZD1222 recipients.

The germline V gene encodes CDR1 MDHEN and CDR2 SYDVKM. The CDR3 extends over 18 amino acids. J gave up 2 bases and V 6 bases, and 15 bases lay outside the gene matches. Here immunoSEQ multiplex PCR was the method, and the copy in TCRdb shows in-frame clones only, minus some. The data hold over 85,000 clones, with about 89% observed a single time. Note on this clone: The antigen is not known.

The sample here was peripheral blood, taken on day 0 of AZD1222 vaccination. The rearrangement links TRBV28 to TRBJ1-5, with 8 nucleotides matching TRBD1. The sequence derives from an adult in good health. The CDR3 sequence: CASRPSAGQGMGNQPQHF. The DNA of the CDR3 is TGTGCCAGCAGACCTTCCGCCGGACAGGGTATGGGCAATCAGCCCCAGCATTTT.